A selection of T cell receptor beta chains follows, all from one sample in a study of PD-L1 blockade in urothelial cancer. Assay: immunoSEQ multiplex PCR; the TCRdb copy retains only in-frame clones and omits some. Of more than 45,000 clones in the sample, around 88% were seen once. Sequencing used PBMCs, obtained around atezolizumab (anti-PD-L1) treatment. These receptors all come from a man older than 75 with urothelial cancer. Each CDR3 is given with its conserved first and last residue. Fields, in order: D gene, J gene, V gene, clone size, CDR3 DNA, CDR3 protein. D genes are given only for firm matches. Only part of the rows carry a size: once, few, many, or a class if the clone is expanded.

>TRBD2|TRBJ2-5|TRBV7-2|NA
TGTGCCAGCAGCGCCTCGGGGGGTGGAGAGACCCAGTACTTC
CASSASGGGETQYF
>TRBD1|TRBJ2-7|TRBV6-1|NA
TGTGCCAGCAGTGGTCCCCCGGGACAGGGAGGCCAGTACTTC
CASSGPPGQGGQYF
>TRBD2|TRBJ2-7|TRBV19|NA
TGTGCCAGTAGCCGAGGGGGGACTAGCGGGTTCGCCTACGAGCAGTACTTC
CASSRGGTSGFAYEQYF
>TRBD1|TRBJ1-2|TRBV19|NA
TGTGCCACCAGCCTACAGGGGGTGGGAGGCTACACCTTC
CATSLQGVGGYTF
>TRBD1|TRBJ1-5|TRBV28|few
TGTGCCAGCAGGAAGACAGGGCCCAATCAGCCCCAGCATTTT
CASRKTGPNQPQHF
>NA|TRBJ1-2|TRBV5-6|NA
TGTGCCAGCAGCCAAACGGGAATGACTGGCTACACCTTC
CASSQTGMTGYTF
>TRBD1|TRBJ2-5|TRBV4-1|NA
TGCGCCAGCAGCCTCCGGGACAGGGGGCCCCAAGAGACCCAGTACTTC
CASSLRDRGPQETQYF
>TRBD2|TRBJ2-1|TRBV6-5|NA
TGTGCCAGCAGGCATACTAGCGGGAGGAACAATGAGCAGTTCTTC
CASRHTSGRNNEQFF
>TRBD2|TRBJ2-2|TRBV28|NA
TGTGCCAGCAGGTCCAGCGGGAAGAACACCGGGGAGCTGTTTTTT
CASRSSGKNTGELFF
>TRBD1|TRBJ2-7|TRBV30|NA
TGTGCCTGGAGTGTGGGGACAGGGGGCCACGAGCAGTACTTC
CAWSVGTGGHEQYF
>TRBD2|TRBJ2-7|TRBV4-1|few
TGCGCCAGCAGCCATTCTGCTAGCGGGAGTTGGACCCTTTACGAGCAGTACTTC
CASSHSASGSWTLYEQYF
>NA|TRBJ2-2|TRBV28|NA
TGTGCCAGCGGAACCCCGACTAGTTGGACCGGGGAGCTGTTTTTT
CASGTPTSWTGELFF
>NA|TRBJ1-1|TRBV27|NA
TGTGCCAGCAGCCTGTCCGGGACAAGGGAGAACACTGAAGCTTTCTTT
CASSLSGTRENTEAFF
>TRBD1|TRBJ1-1|TRBV28|NA
TGTGCCAGCAGTTTTCCCGGGACAGGGAAGACTGAAGCTTTCTTT
CASSFPGTGKTEAFF
>NA|TRBJ2-7|TRBV5-1|NA
TGCGCCAGCAGCTCTGAGAGCTCCTACGAGCAGTACTTC
CASSSESSYEQYF
>NA|TRBJ1-3|TRBV5-1|NA
TGCGCCAGCAGCTTGGAAGGGGGTACTGGAAACACCATATATTTT
CASSLEGGTGNTIYF
>NA|TRBJ1-2|TRBV5-4|NA
TGTGCCAGCAGCTTGGGGGTGGACAGCTATGGCTACACCTTC
CASSLGVDSYGYTF
>NA|TRBJ1-5|TRBV5-5|NA
TGTGCCAGCAGCTTCGTCGATATCGGTCAGCCCCAGCATTTT
CASSFVDIGQPQHF
>TRBD1|TRBJ1-4|TRBV5-5|NA
TGTGCCAGCAGCTTCGACGGGACAGCGCACGTTTTTAATGAAAAACTGTTTTTT
CASSFDGTAHVFNEKLFF
>NA|TRBJ1-5|TRBV7-2|once
TGTGCCAGCAGCTTAGCCACAGGGCTGAGTCAGCCCCAGCATTTT
CASSLATGLSQPQHF
>NA|TRBJ2-7|TRBV10-3|once
TGTGCCATCAGTGAGTCGGAGGTCTACGAGCAGTACTTC
CAISESEVYEQYF
>NA|TRBJ2-5|TRBV19|NA
TGTGCCAGTAGTATAGGTGGACAATGGGAGACCCAGTACTTC
CASSIGGQWETQYF
>NA|TRBJ2-2|TRBV6-5|NA
TGTGCCAGCAGTTACTCGACCGTCGAGGGCGGGGAGCTGTTTTTT
CASSYSTVEGGELFF
>NA|TRBJ1-1|TRBV19|NA
TGTGCCAGTAGCGGGGGTTGGGGGGGGAACACTGAAGCTTTCTTT
CASSGGWGGNTEAFF
>TRBD1|TRBJ1-2|TRBV30|NA
TGTGCCTGGAGTGTAGTAACAGGGGGCGTTGGCTATGGCTACACCTTC
CAWSVVTGGVGYGYTF
>NA|TRBJ2-1|TRBV5-1|NA
TGCGCCAGCAGCTTGGGGTCTGGGGCCTCCAATGAGCAGTTCTTC
CASSLGSGASNEQFF
>NA|TRBJ2-4|TRBV7-2|NA
TGTGCCAGCAGCATCTACAGGTTTGGCAAAAACATTCAGTACTTC
CASSIYRFGKNIQYF
>TRBD2|TRBJ2-7|TRBV10-1|NA
TGCGCCAGCAGTGATCCTAGCGGGACCTCCTACGAGCAGTACTTC
CASSDPSGTSYEQYF
>NA|TRBJ2-5|TRBV5-1|NA
TGCGCCAGCAGCTTGGCGCTGGGTAGAATGGAGGAGACCCAGTACTTC
CASSLALGRMEETQYF
>TRBD2|TRBJ2-1|TRBV11-2|once
TGTGCCAGCAGCTTAGATAGAGCGGGAGGGCTCAATGAGCAGTTCTTC
CASSLDRAGGLNEQFF
>NA|TRBJ2-7|TRBV28|NA
TGTGCCAGCAGAAAGGGGTTGGGTCGGGAGCAGTACTTC
CASRKGLGREQYF
>TRBD1|TRBJ1-3|TRBV11-2|NA
TGTGCCAGCAGCGGGCCGGGGACAGGGGGCGGATATTTT
CASSGPGTGGGYF
>NA|TRBJ1-2|TRBV19|NA
TGTGCCAGTAGTACCCAGGGTATAGGCTACACCTTC
CASSTQGIGYTF
>TRBD2|TRBJ2-7|TRBV7-2|NA
TGTGCCAGCAGCTTATCCACTAGCGGAGCTTACGAGCAGTACTTC
CASSLSTSGAYEQYF
>NA|TRBJ2-3|TRBV6-4|few
TGTGCCAGCAGTGACGGGGGGACAGGCACAGATACGCAGTATTTT
CASSDGGTGTDTQYF
>TRBD2|TRBJ2-3|TRBV2|NA
TGTGCCAGCAGGGGACTAGCGGGATTTTCGGATACGCAGTATTTT
CASRGLAGFSDTQYF
>TRBD1|TRBJ1-4|TRBV5-8|NA
TGTGCCAGCAGCTTGGTAGGGGGCGAGGAAAAACTGTTTTTT
CASSLVGGEEKLFF
>NA|TRBJ2-1|TRBV19|NA
TGTGCCAGTACCTCCCTAGGGGCAGGGTATGCCAATGAGCAGTTCTTC
CASTSLGAGYANEQFF
>NA|TRBJ2-1|TRBV19|NA
TGTGCCAGTACACAAACCGGCGGGATAAGTGAGCAGTTCTTC
CASTQTGGISEQFF
>NA|TRBJ2-1|TRBV5-6|NA
TGTGCCAGCAGCTCGTACAATGAGCAGTTCTTC
CASSSYNEQFF
>TRBD1|TRBJ2-3|TRBV9|NA
TGTGCCAGCAGCCCCCGACAGGGGGCAAATACGCAGTATTTT
CASSPRQGANTQYF
>NA|TRBJ1-5|TRBV19|NA
TGTGCCAGTAACAGAGATAGCAATCAGCCCCAGCATTTT
CASNRDSNQPQHF
>NA|TRBJ1-2|TRBV20-1|NA
TGCAGTAAAACGGACTACGATGGCTACACCTTC
CSKTDYDGYTF
>NA|TRBJ2-1|TRBV15|NA
TGTGCCACCAGCAGAGATAGGGGATATGACAATGAGCAGTTCTTC
CATSRDRGYDNEQFF
>NA|TRBJ2-7|TRBV4-1|NA
TGCGCCAGCAGCCAGGAACTATCCTACGAGCAGTACTTC
CASSQELSYEQYF
>TRBD1|TRBJ2-5|TRBV6-5|NA
TGTGCCAGCAGTCGCCGGGACAGGGGAGAGACCCAGTACTTC
CASSRRDRGETQYF
>NA|TRBJ1-1|TRBV7-2|NA
TGTGCCAGCAGCTTAGCGCCCGAGGTCGTTGAAGCTTTCTTT
CASSLAPEVVEAFF
>TRBD1|TRBJ2-2|TRBV5-1|few
TGCGCCAGCCGGACAGGGGGCGCGTCCGGGGAGCTGTTTTTT
CASRTGGASGELFF
>NA|TRBJ1-5|TRBV5-6|NA
TGTGCCAGCAGCTTAGGAGGGATTGAGAGGCAGCCCCAGCATTTT
CASSLGGIERQPQHF
>TRBD2|TRBJ2-2|TRBV7-7|NA
TGTGCCAGCAGCTTAGAGTTCCTAGCGGGAGGGGAGAACACCGGGGAGCTGTTTTTT
CASSLEFLAGGENTGELFF
>NA|TRBJ2-7|TRBV5-1|few
TGCGCCAGCAGCCTCTGGAGTTACTCCTACGAGCAGTACTTC
CASSLWSYSYEQYF
>NA|TRBJ2-2|TRBV4-2|NA
TGTGCCAGCAGCCAAAGGGGCCGGCCTTCTGACGCGAACACCGGGGAGCTGTTTTTT
CASSQRGRPSDANTGELFF
>NA|TRBJ2-5|TRBV5-1|NA
TGCGCCAGCAGCTTGGAAGGGGCGATGGAGACCCAGTACTTC
CASSLEGAMETQYF
>NA|TRBJ1-3|TRBV5-1|NA
TGCGCCAGCAGCTTGGACGGGTTTGCCCTCTCTGGAAACACCATATATTTT
CASSLDGFALSGNTIYF
>NA|TRBJ1-1|TRBV18|NA
TGTGCCAGCTCACCAACAGAACAGAACACTGAAGCTTTCTTT
CASSPTEQNTEAFF
>NA|TRBJ1-1|TRBV6-5|once
TGTGCCAGCAGGGACAGCTTAAACACTGAAGCTTTCTTT
CASRDSLNTEAFF
>NA|TRBJ2-2|TRBV5-1|NA
TGCGCCAGCCGTCAGGGAACTATTGGGAACACCGGGGAGCTGTTTTTT
CASRQGTIGNTGELFF
>NA|TRBJ2-1|TRBV5-6|few
TGTGCCAGCAGCTTGTCGGGTGGCGGGACCGATCACAATGAGCAGTTCTTC
CASSLSGGGTDHNEQFF